The entry that follows covers one T cell receptor (beta chain) sequence. The antigen is unknown. Germline values: CDR1 KGHDR, CDR2 SFDVKD. This CDR3 region has 14 residues. TCRdb re-analyzed the 5' RACE reads; it lists each CDR3 protein once, without DNA. Its table records about 160,000 distinct CDR3 sequences. This specimen belongs to a study of T cells expressing NK-cell markers. Across the whole study: According to the study, TCR beta repertoires originated from sorted CD3+CD56+NKG2C+, CD3+CD56+NKG2C- and CD3+CD56-NKG2C+ T cells.

Study-wide results and caveats: Similarly, these clonotypes led the CD3+CD56-NKG2C+ fraction as well in several donors. Expanded NKG2C+ T cell clones had unclear HCMV specificity. Dominant NKG2C+ clonotypes made up roughly 1.0-7.0% of CD8+ T cells in a handful of donors.

The gene calls are TRBV24-1 and TRBJ2-7. The sequence was obtained from a man aged 18-70 years in good health. The material sequenced was blood T cells: a sorted CD56 or NKG2C T cell subset, CD4+ or CD8+ T cells, or bulk PBMC T cells (not recorded which). The CDR3 protein is CATSDGGTSYEQYF.